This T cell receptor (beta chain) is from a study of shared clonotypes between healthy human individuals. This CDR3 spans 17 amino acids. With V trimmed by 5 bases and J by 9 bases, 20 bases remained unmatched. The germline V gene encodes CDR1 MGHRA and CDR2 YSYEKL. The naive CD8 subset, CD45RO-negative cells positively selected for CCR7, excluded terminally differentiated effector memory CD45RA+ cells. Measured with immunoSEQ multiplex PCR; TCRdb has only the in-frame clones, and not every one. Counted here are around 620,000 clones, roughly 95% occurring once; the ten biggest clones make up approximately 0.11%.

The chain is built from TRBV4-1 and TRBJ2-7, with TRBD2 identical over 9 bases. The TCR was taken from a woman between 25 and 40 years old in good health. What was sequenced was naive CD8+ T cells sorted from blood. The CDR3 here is CASSDRLAAHPSVRQYF. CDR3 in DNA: TGCGCCAGCAGCGACCGACTAGCGGCCCATCCTTCGGTTAGGCAGTACTTC.